Shown below are 26 T cell receptor beta chains from a single sample sequenced in a study of CD8 T cells in Susac syndrome. Reverse transcription used roughly 0.45 to 1 ug RNA and random hexamers. From the immunoSEQ multiplex PCR reads, TCRdb called clonotypes with MiXCR, one entry per CDR3 protein. This table holds about 210,000 distinct CDR3 sequences, about 94% found once. Source material: CD4+ T cells from PBMCs. The receptor source for this set is a human donor with Susac syndrome.

The chain has TRBV4-3 and TRBJ1-2; 7 bases align to TRBD1. The V and J ends lost 5 bases and 5 bases, in that order; junction bases with no gene match: 11. Germline lookup yields CDR1 LGHNA and CDR2 YSLEER. The length of the CDR3 is 15 residues. This CDR3 reads CASSTDVQGRYGYTF. The DNA of the CDR3 is TGCGCCAGCAGCACCGACGTACAGGGGCGGTATGGCTACACCTTC.

This clonotype was counted a single time. The chain combines TRBV5-6 with TRBJ1-2; D uncertain. This CDR3 has 14 residues. Germline values: CDR1 SGHDT, CDR2 YYEEEE. The germline V and J ends were trimmed by 0 bases and 2 bases, with 8 bases remaining between them. The CDR3 DNA reads as TGTGCCAGCAGCTTGGCCGGGCCGAACTATGGCTACACCTTC. Translation gives CASSLAGPNYGYTF.

This clonotype was seen only a few times. CDR3 amino acids: CASAPGSNQPQHF. The CDR3 bases are TGTGCCAGCGCTCCAGGGAGTAATCAGCCCCAGCATTTT. The chain couples TRBV13 to TRBJ1-5; D is possibly TRBD1 (5 bases). The V and J ends lost 8 bases and 4 bases respectively, with 12 bases between them. The germline gives CDR1 PRHDT, CDR2 FYEKMQ (reference sequence). There are 13 residues in the CDR3.

The chain joins TRBV2 to TRBJ2-2; D is ambiguous. The CDR3 is made up of 14 amino acids. Trimming cost V 2 bases and J 0 bases, with 4 bases left between them. Germline CDR1 SNHLY, CDR2 FYNNEI. The CDR3 nucleotides are TGTGCCAGCAGTGAACTAGCGAACACCGGGGAGCTGTTTTTT. As protein: CASSELANTGELFF.

The chain combines TRBV6-6 with TRBJ2-3, with D possibly matching TRBD2 (5 bases). The V end lost 5 bases, the J end lost 2 bases, and 17 bases lay between the germline ends. The germline V gene has CDR1 MNHNY and CDR2 SVGAGI (reference sequence). This CDR3 is 16 amino acids long. CDR3 protein: CASSPSSPGITDTQYF. The CDR3 DNA sequence: TGTGCCAGCAGTCCATCCTCCCCGGGGATCACAGATACGCAGTATTTT.

The chain has TRBV20-1 and TRBJ2-7; 7 bases fit TRBD1. V was pared by 3 bases and J by 3 bases, with 11 bases of the junction left unmatched. This CDR3 is built from 15 residues. CDR1 is DFQATT and CDR2 is SNEGSKA in the germline V gene (reference sequence). The CDR3 reads CSASRFPGQFYEQYF. CDR3 nucleotide sequence: TGCAGTGCTAGTCGCTTCCCGGGACAGTTCTACGAGCAGTACTTC.

V is TRBV18 and J is TRBJ2-7; D gene uncertain. Germline V lookup: CDR1 KGHSH, CDR2 LQKENI. The ends were cut back, 4 bases at V and 1 base at J, with 8 bases in the middle. This CDR3 region has 13 residues. The CDR3 here is CASSRAASYEQYF. In DNA, the CDR3 is TGTGCCAGCTCACGGGCAGCTTCCTACGAGCAGTACTTC.

The V call is TRBV6-5, the J call TRBJ1-2; TRBD1 agrees at 8 bases. V dropped 2 bases and J dropped 7; count of bases not matched to a gene: 15. Germline CDR1 is MNHEY and CDR2 is SVGAGI. The CDR3 covers 17 residues. This chain's CDR3 is CASSYGPGTGSGGGYTF. The DNA for the CDR3 is TGTGCCAGCAGTTACGGTCCCGGGACAGGCTCGGGAGGTGGCTACACCTTC.

This rearrangement joins TRBV6-6 to TRBJ2-7; no clear D. Germline-derived CDR1 and CDR2 are MNHNY and SVGAGI (reference sequence). The length of the CDR3 is 13 residues. Trimming cost V 5 bases and J 7 bases, with 15 bases left between them. The CDR3 DNA sequence: TGTGCCAGCAGTCGCCCCAATAGAGAAGAGCAGTACTTC. Translated, it gives CASSRPNREEQYF.

V and J are TRBV20-1 and TRBJ1-1; possible D gene TRBD1, 5 bases. V lost 1 base, J lost 1 base, and 16 bases lay in between. The CDR3 totals 16 residues. Germline V CDR1 and CDR2: DFQATT, SNEGSKA (reference sequence). The CDR3 loop reads CSARGLGLPRNTEAFF. The CDR3, as DNA: TGCAGTGCTAGAGGCCTGGGACTCCCAAGGAACACTGAAGCTTTCTTT.

The rearrangement joins TRBV30 to TRBJ2-6; tentatively, D is TRBD1 or TRBD2 (5 bases each). CDR1 is GTSNPN, CDR2 SVGIG, per germline (reference sequence). This CDR3 region has 16 residues. V lost 0 bases and J lost 4, with 13 bases in between. CDR3 sequence reads: CAWSVRRWDGANVLTF. The DNA of the CDR3 is TGTGCCTGGAGTGTACGGAGGTGGGACGGGGCCAACGTCCTGACTTTC. Full variable domain (outside the CDR3, taken from reference TRBV30 and TRBJ2-6): SQTIHQWPATLVQPVGSPLSLECTVEGTSNPNLYWYRQAAGRGLQLLFYSVGIGQISSEVPQNLSASRPQDRQFILSSKKLLLSDSGFYLCAWSVRRWDGANVLTFGAGSRLTVL.

V usage is TRBV19 and J usage is TRBJ1-5; a possible D gene is TRBD1 (6 bases). Trimming removed 3 bases at V and 6 bases at J, with 15 bases between. The length of the CDR3 is 15 residues. In germline, CDR1 is LNHDA, CDR2 SQIVND (reference sequence). CDR3 amino acids: CASSMLEGGGQPQHF. The DNA for the CDR3 is TGTGCCAGTAGTATGTTGGAAGGGGGAGGTCAGCCCCAGCATTTT.

This chain uses TRBV5-4 with TRBJ1-1, with 11 bases matching TRBD1. Looked up from germline, CDR1 is SGHNT and CDR2 is YYREEE (reference sequence). Germline trimming cut 2 bases from V and 4 bases from J; bases unmatched to any gene: 4. The CDR3 sequence is 15 residues long. This chain's CDR3 is CASSFGQGAFTEAFF. In DNA form, the CDR3 reads TGTGCCAGCAGCTTTGGACAGGGGGCGTTCACTGAAGCTTTCTTT.

The V call is TRBV6-2 or TRBV6-3, the J call TRBJ1-2; no clear D. The CDR3 runs 14 residues. V was cut by 3 bases and J by 2 bases, with 10 bases left in between. CDR1 MNHEY and CDR2 SVGEGT come from the germline V gene. CDR3 bases: TGTGCCAGCAGTTATCCACAGAACAACTATGGCTACACCTTC. This gives the protein CASSYPQNNYGYTF.

The chain combines TRBV5-4 with TRBJ1-1; D uncertain. This CDR3 is built from 14 residues. V shed 2 bases and J shed 0 bases, with 8 bases lying between them. Germline CDR1 is SGHNT and CDR2 is YYREEE (reference sequence). CDR3 sequence reads: CASSLINMNTEAFF. The CDR3 bases are TGTGCCAGCAGCTTAATAAACATGAACACTGAAGCTTTCTTT.

The chain employs TRBV20-1 and TRBJ2-3; 9 bases line up with TRBD2. CDR3 length equals 15 residues. V gave up 5 bases and J gave up 5 bases; unmatched junction bases: 11. Germline CDR1 and CDR2: DFQATT and SNEGSKA (reference sequence). The CDR3: CSAVVGAGGLDTQYF. CDR3 sequence (DNA): TGCAGTGCTGTCGTGGGAGCGGGGGGCCTAGATACGCAGTATTTT.

DNA for the CDR3: TGTGCCAGCAGTTACGCTTACGGGGGGCTCGATAATTCACCCCTCCACTTT. This gives the protein CASSYAYGGLDNSPLHF. The chain joins TRBV6-5 to TRBJ1-6, with D perhaps TRBD1 (6 bases). V was cut by 2 bases and J by 5 bases, with 16 bases left in between. CDR3 length: 17 amino acids. Germline assignment: CDR1 MNHEY and CDR2 SVGAGI.

The chain is built from TRBV12-5 and TRBJ1-5; D is uncertain. V dropped 6 bases and J dropped 9 bases, with 12 bases sitting between them. The V gene's germline CDR1 is LGHNT and CDR2 FRNRAP. The CDR3 is made up of 12 amino acids. The CDR3 sequence is CASGSRNGPQHF. DNA for the CDR3: TGTGCTAGTGGCTCCCGGAATGGGCCCCAGCATTTT.

The chain links TRBV2 to TRBJ1-4, with 8 bases that match TRBD1. Trimming at V came to 8 bases and at J to 4 bases, leaving 6 bases not matched to a gene. Germline V gene sequence: CDR1 SNHLY, CDR2 FYNNEI. CDR3 size: 14 residues. The DNA for the CDR3 is TGTGCCAGCCAGGGGGACAGGTTTAATGAAAAACTGTTTTTT. Its protein is CASQGDRFNEKLFF. The whole variable domain, remainder taken from reference TRBV2 and TRBJ1-4, is EPEVTQTPSHQVTQMGQEVILRCVPISNHLYFYWYRQILGQKVEFLVSFYNNEISEKSEIFDDQFSVERPDGSNFTLKIRSTKLEDSAMYFCASQGDRFNEKLFFGSGTQLSVL.

This chain joins TRBV25-1 and TRBJ1-2; D remains unclear. Trimming left V 3 bases short and J 2 bases short, with 7 bases between. Germline V gives CDR1 MGHDK, CDR2 SYGVNS. This CDR3 has 13 residues. For the CDR3, the DNA is TGTGCCAGCAGTGATAACCTAAACTATGGCTACACCTTC. Protein sequence: CASSDNLNYGYTF.

The V gene is TRBV9, the J gene TRBJ1-1, with D possibly matching TRBD1 (5 bases). Deletions cut 10 bases from V and 11 bases from J, with 18 bases between. Per germline, CDR1 SGDLS and CDR2 YYNGEE. This CDR3 spans 11 amino acids. CDR3 nucleotides: TGTGCCTCCAAGGGAGGGGTGAGGGCTTTCTTT. Residues: CASKGGVRAFF.

This rearrangement joins TRBV5-1 to TRBJ2-3; D remains unclear. Trimming cost V 4 bases and J 1 base, with 19 bases left between them. The germline CDR1 and CDR2 sequences are SGHRS and YFSETQ. This CDR3 has 17 residues. The CDR3 spells CASSLTLDGLGTDTQYF. Written as DNA, the CDR3 is TGCGCCAGCAGCCTCACGTTGGACGGATTAGGCACAGATACGCAGTATTTT.

The CDR3 is CASSPVTGQETQYF. CDR3 bases: TGTGCCAGCAGCCCCGTTACCGGCCAAGAGACCCAGTACTTC. The chain employs TRBV5-4 and TRBJ2-5, with D hard to call. Deletions cut 4 bases from V and 1 base from J, with 11 bases between. CDR3 length: 14 residues. CDR1 SGHNT and CDR2 YYREEE come from the germline V gene (reference sequence).

The chain combines TRBV18 with TRBJ1-6, with D uncertain. The CDR3 is 13 amino acids. Looked up from germline, CDR1 is KGHSH and CDR2 is LQKENI. V lost 5 bases to trimming and J lost 8 bases, with 10 bases between them. The CDR3 sequence: CASSSSRDSPLHF. For the CDR3, the DNA is TGTGCCAGCTCAAGTAGCAGAGATTCACCCCTCCACTTT. The variable domain in full, completed from reference TRBV18 and TRBJ1-6, reads NAGVMQNPRHLVRRRGQEARLRCSPMKGHSHVYWYRQLPEEGLKFMVYLQKENIIDESGMPKERFSAEFPKEGPSILRIQQVVRGDSAAYFCASSSSRDSPLHFGNGTRLTVT.

The chain employs TRBV6-1 and TRBJ1-5, with D possibly matching TRBD1 (6 bases). The germline gives CDR1 MNHNS, CDR2 SASEGT. The CDR3 sequence is 16 residues long. V gave up 6 bases and J gave up 2 bases, with 17 bases separating them. DNA of the CDR3: TGTGCCAGCAGGCCTAACCTCGGGGGCGGCAATCAGCCCCAGCATTTT. This gives the protein CASRPNLGGGNQPQHF.

This sequence joins TRBV20-1 and TRBJ1-5; possibly TRBD1 for D (5 bases). The CDR3 runs 15 residues. Trimming shortened V by 0 bases and J by 7 bases, and 16 bases separated the two germline ends. The germline gives CDR1 DFQATT, CDR2 SNEGSKA (reference sequence). CDR3 coding DNA: TGCAGTGCTAGAGATTACGGGGCAGGGCTACAGCCCCAGCATTTT. This codes for CSARDYGAGLQPQHF.